The entry below gives a single T cell receptor (beta chain) sequence along with its context. Its cognate antigen is unknown. Other DNA sequences within the sample encode an identical CDR3. The V end lost 3 bases, the J end lost 0 bases, and 9 bases lay between the germline ends. This CDR3 has 14 amino acids. Germline V gene lookup returns CDR1 SEHNR and CDR2 FQNEAQ (reference sequence). Healthy HIV-negative adults without recent acute infections or vaccinations served as donors. A CD45RA+ naive subset and a CD45RA-negative memory subset were split from CD4+ cells. The data derive from a study of shared clonotypes between healthy human individuals. Notes on the study in general: Naive CD4 clonotypes overlapped across a few donors at roughly 5.1%.

Genomic DNA of each subset was evenly split across several immunoSEQ plates. Assay used: immunoSEQ multiplex PCR; TCRdb lists only in-frame clones, some missing. Among over a million clones, approximately 96% were seen once, and the ten largest hold 1.2%. Sequencing input: naive CD4+ T cells sorted from blood. As for subset: CD45RA+ positively selected. This receptor was obtained from a man between 25 and 39 years old in good health. The V call is TRBV7-9, the J call TRBJ2-7; possible D gene TRBD2, 6 bases. CDR3 region: CASSFGGSSYEQYF. The CDR3 DNA reads TGTGCCAGCAGCTTCGGAGGGAGCTCCTACGAGCAGTACTTC.